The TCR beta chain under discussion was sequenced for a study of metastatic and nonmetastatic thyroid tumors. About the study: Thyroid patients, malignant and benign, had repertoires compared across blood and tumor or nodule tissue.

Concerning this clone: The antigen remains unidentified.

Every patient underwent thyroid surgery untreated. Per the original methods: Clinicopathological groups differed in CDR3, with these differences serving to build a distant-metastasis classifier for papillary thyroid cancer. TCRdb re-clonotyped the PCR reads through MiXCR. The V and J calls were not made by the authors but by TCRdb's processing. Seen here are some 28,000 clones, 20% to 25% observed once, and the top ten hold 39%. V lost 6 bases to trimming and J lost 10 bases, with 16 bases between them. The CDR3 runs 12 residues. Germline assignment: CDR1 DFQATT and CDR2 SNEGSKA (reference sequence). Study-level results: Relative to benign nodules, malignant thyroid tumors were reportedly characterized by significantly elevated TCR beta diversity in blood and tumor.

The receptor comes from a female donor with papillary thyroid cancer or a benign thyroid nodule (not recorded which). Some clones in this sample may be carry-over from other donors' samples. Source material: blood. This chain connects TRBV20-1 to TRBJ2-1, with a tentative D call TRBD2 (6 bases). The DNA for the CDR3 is TGCAGTGCCCCGCGGGGAGAAAGGGAGCAGTTCTTC. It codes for CSAPRGEREQFF.